These T cell receptor beta chains were read from a single sample in a study of beta chain features in type 1 diabetes. Profiling relied on immunoSEQ multiplex PCR, and the TCRdb table lists in-frame clones only, not all of them. The sample comprises over 650,000 clones, over 11% of which are singletons, and roughly 0.04% rests with the top ten. The source material was naive CD4+ T cells from blood. The receptors stem from a man aged 18 to 30 with type 1 diabetes. The CDR3 runs from the conserved cysteine through the conserved F or W. Fields, in order: V gene, J gene, CDR3 protein.

v_call: TRBV7-8; j_call: TRBJ2-1; cdr3_aa: CASSSSTGGNEQFF
v_call: TRBV29-1; j_call: TRBJ2-6; cdr3_aa: CSVSGTGMGANVLTF
v_call: TRBV7-2; j_call: TRBJ2-5; cdr3_aa: CASSPLDREEETQYF
v_call: TRBV4-1; j_call: TRBJ2-7; cdr3_aa: CASSQVPGANEQYF
v_call: TRBV7-2; j_call: TRBJ2-7; cdr3_aa: CASSLVSVQNGEQYF
v_call: TRBV7-9; j_call: TRBJ2-3; cdr3_aa: CASSILRDTQYF
v_call: TRBV4-2; j_call: TRBJ2-1; cdr3_aa: CASSPPGRHNEQFF
v_call: TRBV15; j_call: TRBJ1-5; cdr3_aa: CATSRQGLSNQPQHF
v_call: TRBV11-2; j_call: TRBJ2-1; cdr3_aa: CASNLRLGGNEQFF
v_call: TRBV4-3; j_call: TRBJ1-2; cdr3_aa: CASSRTNYGYTF
v_call: TRBV10-3; j_call: TRBJ2-2; cdr3_aa: CAIRGTENTGELFF
v_call: TRBV19; j_call: TRBJ2-3; cdr3_aa: CASSILAADTQYF
v_call: TRBV7-9; j_call: TRBJ2-7; cdr3_aa: CASSLRISYEQYF
v_call: TRBV18; j_call: TRBJ2-3; cdr3_aa: CASSGQALFADTQYF
v_call: TRBV5-4; j_call: TRBJ2-7; cdr3_aa: CASSSRDSYEQYF
v_call: TRBV6-6; j_call: TRBJ2-7; cdr3_aa: CASTVTSGGLTYEQYF
v_call: TRBV11-2; j_call: TRBJ2-1; cdr3_aa: CASSPVLGSSTFF
v_call: TRBV2; j_call: TRBJ1-5; cdr3_aa: CASGTGNQPQHF
v_call: TRBV7-2; j_call: TRBJ2-5; cdr3_aa: CASSRSSGVQETQYF
v_call: TRBV15; j_call: TRBJ1-3; cdr3_aa: CATSRAGRSGNTIYF
v_call: TRBV4-1; j_call: TRBJ1-2; cdr3_aa: CASSHPGHGAGGYTF